A selection of T cell receptor beta chains follows, all from one sample in a study of blood T cell repertoires in COVID-19. Generated by immunoSEQ multiplex PCR, the TCRdb table keeps only in-frame clones and is missing some. The sample contains approximately 120,000 clones, around 80% of which appear only once. Material: peripheral blood. The origin of the receptors is a human donor in a cohort sampled during active or convalescent COVID-19. CDR3s include the opening cysteine and the closing phenylalanine or tryptophan. The D gene is left open where the match is weak. Clone size, where shown, is once, few, many, or a class for clones that have expanded.

CDR3	DNA	D	V	J	size
CASSGLAGGVDTQYF	TGTGCCAGCAGCGGACTAGCGGGAGGCGTAGATACGCAGTATTTT	TRBD2	TRBV6-6	TRBJ2-3	NA
CSVKQGQGATDTQYF	TGCAGCGTCAAACAGGGACAGGGGGCAACAGATACGCAGTATTTT	TRBD1	TRBV29-1	TRBJ2-3	NA
CASQLGNPKNIQYF	TGTGCCAGCCAACTAGGAAATCCCAAAAACATTCAGTACTTC	NA	TRBV7-9	TRBJ2-4	NA
CAIYDRAGPYNEQFF	TGTGCCATCTACGACAGGGCCGGTCCCTACAATGAGCAGTTCTTC	TRBD1	TRBV10-3	TRBJ2-1	NA
CASSLVGYGGTGNEQFF	TGTGCCAGCAGCTTGGTCGGGTATGGGGGGACCGGGAATGAGCAGTTCTTC	NA	TRBV5-6	TRBJ2-1	NA
CASSQVELAGEQYF	TGTGCCAGCAGCCAAGTGGAACTAGCGGGCGAGCAGTACTTC	TRBD2	TRBV3-1/TRBV3-2	TRBJ2-7	few
CASSLVAGVFSNYGYTF	TGTGCCAGCAGCTTAGTCGCAGGGGTTTTCTCTAACTATGGCTACACCTTC	NA	TRBV7-2	TRBJ1-2	NA
CASRFAGTSGYNEQFF	TGTGCCAGCCGATTCGCCGGGACTAGCGGGTACAATGAGCAGTTCTTC	TRBD2	TRBV4-2	TRBJ2-1	NA
CAIQSGGVDSPLHF	TGTGCCATCCAATCAGGGGGCGTAGATTCACCCCTCCACTTT	TRBD1	TRBV28	TRBJ1-6	NA
CASSELARVNEQFF	TGTGCCAGCAGTGAACTAGCGCGGGTGAATGAGCAGTTCTTC	TRBD2	TRBV28	TRBJ2-1	NA
CASRRSPSGPLPSTDTQYF	TGCGCCAGCAGACGCTCTCCTAGCGGCCCCCTTCCTAGCACAGATACGCAGTATTTT	TRBD2	TRBV4-1	TRBJ2-3	NA
CASLSGGAKRSTGELFF	TGTGCCAGCCTTAGCGGGGGGGCCAAGAGAAGCACCGGGGAGCTGTTTTTT	TRBD2	TRBV19	TRBJ2-2	NA
CASSRGQGRQAFF	TGTGCCAGCAGCCGAGGACAGGGGAGACAAGCTTTCTTT	TRBD1	TRBV2	TRBJ1-1	NA
CASSPGLSNQPQHF	TGTGCCAGTTCCCCAGGGTTAAGCAATCAGCCCCAGCATTTT	NA	TRBV19	TRBJ1-5	few
CASRNTGTGGGELFF	TGTGCCAGCAGAAACACCGGGACAGGGGGCGGGGAACTGTTTTTT	TRBD1	TRBV28	TRBJ1-4	NA
CASSQDPSGWEQYF	TGTGCCAGCAGCCAAGACCCTAGCGGGTGGGAGCAGTACTTC	TRBD2	TRBV3-1/TRBV3-2	TRBJ2-7	once
CASTPTHSSRLNEQFF	TGTGCCAGCACCCCCACCCACAGTTCCCGATTGAATGAGCAGTTCTTC	NA	TRBV28	TRBJ2-1	NA
CASSSQDRVGNQPQHF	TGTGCCAGCAGCTCCCAGGACAGGGTTGGCAATCAGCCCCAGCATTTT	TRBD1	TRBV7-2	TRBJ1-5	NA
CASSQSGLAGFEQFF	TGTGCCAGCAGCCAATCGGGACTAGCGGGATTTGAGCAGTTCTTC	TRBD2	TRBV7-9	TRBJ2-1	NA
CASSERTGYLTRIF	TGTGCCAGCAGTGAAAGGACGGGCTATCTTACTAGGATTTTT	NA	TRBV6-1	TRBJ1-4	once
CASSLDGASGAPGELFF	TGTGCCAGCAGCTTGGATGGGGCTAGCGGGGCCCCCGGGGAGCTGTTTTTT	TRBD2	TRBV5-8	TRBJ2-2	NA
CASSQGIPNTDTQYF	TGTGCCAGCTCACAGGGGATCCCGAACACAGATACGCAGTATTTT	NA	TRBV18	TRBJ2-3	NA
CASSERGRTDTQYF	TGTGCCAGCAGCGAGAGAGGCCGCACAGATACGCAGTATTTT	NA	TRBV9	TRBJ2-3	few
CATSENRAGPETQYF	TGTGCCACCAGTGAAAATAGGGCGGGCCCAGAGACCCAGTACTTC	NA	TRBV24-1	TRBJ2-5	NA
CASSLGLAGGLYNEQFF	TGCGCCAGCAGCCTAGGACTAGCGGGAGGCCTTTACAATGAGCAGTTCTTC	TRBD2	TRBV4-1	TRBJ2-1	NA
CASSPSGSVLAKNIQYF	TGTGCCAGTAGCCCTAGCGGGAGTGTTTTGGCCAAAAACATTCAGTACTTC	TRBD2	TRBV19	TRBJ2-4	NA
CASSSQATSRGYEQYF	TGTGCCAGCAGTTCACAAGCGACGAGCAGAGGGTACGAGCAGTACTTC	NA	TRBV3-1/TRBV3-2	TRBJ2-7	NA
CASRETSGSSYEQYF	TGTGCCAGCAGGGAGACTAGCGGGAGTAGCTACGAGCAGTACTTC	TRBD2	TRBV6-6	TRBJ2-7	NA
CASSQTSGAYNEQFF	TGCGCCAGCAGCCAGACTAGCGGGGCCTACAATGAGCAGTTCTTC	TRBD2	TRBV4-1	TRBJ2-1	NA
CASSERISSPLHF	TGTGCCAGCAGTGAAAGGATTAGCTCACCCCTCCACTTT	NA	TRBV2	TRBJ1-6	NA
CASSYSRTGGLSNQPQHF	TGTGCCAGCAGTTACTCTAGGACAGGGGGCCTTAGCAATCAGCCCCAGCATTTT	TRBD1	TRBV6-2/TRBV6-3	TRBJ1-5	NA